Sequencing of this T cell receptor beta chain was carried out in a study of T cell responses to AZD1222 COVID-19 vaccine. Measured with immunoSEQ multiplex PCR; TCRdb has only the in-frame clones, and not every one. In the table there are 150,000 or so clones, 90% to 95% of which are singletons. For this clone: Its antigen is unidentified.

Germline CDR1 reads LNHDA; CDR2 reads SQIVND (reference sequence). The germline V and J ends were trimmed by 10 bases and 8 bases, with 12 bases remaining between them. The CDR3 extends over 12 amino acids. Study results and limitations: Baseline serostatus was positive in only six AZD1222 recipients. Along spike, vaccine-associated CD4 TCRs were found throughout, with dominance at 160-218 and 743-854.

The sequencing here drew on peripheral blood, taken on day 0 of AZD1222 vaccination. The receptor's source is an adult in good health. The V and J genes are TRBV19 and TRBJ2-6; D uncertain. The CDR3 reads CATQTHSNVLTF. In nucleotides, the CDR3 is TGTGCCACCCAAACACATTCCAACGTCCTGACTTTC.